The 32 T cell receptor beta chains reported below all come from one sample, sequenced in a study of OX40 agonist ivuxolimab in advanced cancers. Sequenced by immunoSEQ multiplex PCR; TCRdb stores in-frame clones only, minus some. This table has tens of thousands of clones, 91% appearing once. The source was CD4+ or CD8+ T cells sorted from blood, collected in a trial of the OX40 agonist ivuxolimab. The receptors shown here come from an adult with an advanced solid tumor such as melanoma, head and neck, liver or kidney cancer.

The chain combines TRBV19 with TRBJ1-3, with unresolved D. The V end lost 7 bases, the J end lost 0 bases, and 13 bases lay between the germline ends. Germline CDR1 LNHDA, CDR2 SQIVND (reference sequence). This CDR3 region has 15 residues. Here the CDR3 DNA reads TGTGCCAGTACCGCAAAAGAGAGCTCTGGAAACACCATATATTTT. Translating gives CASTAKESSGNTIYF.

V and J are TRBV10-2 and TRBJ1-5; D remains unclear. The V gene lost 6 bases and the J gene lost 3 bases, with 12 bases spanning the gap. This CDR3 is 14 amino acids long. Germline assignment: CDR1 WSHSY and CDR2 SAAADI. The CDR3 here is CASSAGPYNQPQHF. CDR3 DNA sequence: TGCGCCAGCAGCGCGGGCCCCTACAATCAGCCCCAGCATTTT.

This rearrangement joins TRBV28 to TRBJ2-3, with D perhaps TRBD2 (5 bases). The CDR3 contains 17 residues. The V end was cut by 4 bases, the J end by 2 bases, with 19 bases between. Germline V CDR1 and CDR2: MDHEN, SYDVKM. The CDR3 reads CASSSEDLWEFTDTQYF. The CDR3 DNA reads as TGTGCCAGCAGTTCAGAAGACCTGTGGGAGTTCACAGATACGCAGTATTTT. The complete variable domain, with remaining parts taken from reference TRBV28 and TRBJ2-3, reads DVKVTQSSRYLVKRTGEKVFLECVQDMDHENMFWYRQDPGLGLRLIYFSYDVKMKEKGDIPEGYSVSREKKERFSLILESASTNQTSMYLCASSSEDLWEFTDTQYFGPGTRLTVL.

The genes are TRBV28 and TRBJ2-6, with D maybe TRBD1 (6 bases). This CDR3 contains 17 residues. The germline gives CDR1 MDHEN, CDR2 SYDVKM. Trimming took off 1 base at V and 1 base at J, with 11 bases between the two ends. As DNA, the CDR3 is TGTGCCAGCAGTTTATTCTTCAGGGGTTCTGGGGCCAACGTCCTGACTTTC. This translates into CASSLFFRGSGANVLTF. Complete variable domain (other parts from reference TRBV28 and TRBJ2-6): DVKVTQSSRYLVKRTGEKVFLECVQDMDHENMFWYRQDPGLGLRLIYFSYDVKMKEKGDIPEGYSVSREKKERFSLILESASTNQTSMYLCASSLFFRGSGANVLTFGAGSRLTVL.

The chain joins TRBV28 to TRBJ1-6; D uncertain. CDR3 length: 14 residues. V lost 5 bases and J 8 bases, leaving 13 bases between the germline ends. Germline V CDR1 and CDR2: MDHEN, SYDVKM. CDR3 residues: CASSGLVKDSPLHF. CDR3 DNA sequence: TGTGCCAGCAGTGGGCTCGTTAAGGATTCACCCCTCCACTTT.

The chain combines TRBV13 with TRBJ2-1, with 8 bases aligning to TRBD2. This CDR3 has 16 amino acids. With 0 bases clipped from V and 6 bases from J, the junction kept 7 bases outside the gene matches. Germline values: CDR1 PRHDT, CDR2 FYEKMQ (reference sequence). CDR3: CASSLGPGLGGNEQFF. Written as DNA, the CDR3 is TGTGCCAGCAGCTTAGGACCGGGACTAGGAGGCAATGAGCAGTTCTTC.

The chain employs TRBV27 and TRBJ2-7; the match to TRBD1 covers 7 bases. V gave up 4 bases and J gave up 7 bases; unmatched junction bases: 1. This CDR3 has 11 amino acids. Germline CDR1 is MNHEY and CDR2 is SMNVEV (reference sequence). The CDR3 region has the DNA TGTGCCAGCAGTTCAGGGGGAGAGCAGTACTTC. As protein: CASSSGGEQYF.

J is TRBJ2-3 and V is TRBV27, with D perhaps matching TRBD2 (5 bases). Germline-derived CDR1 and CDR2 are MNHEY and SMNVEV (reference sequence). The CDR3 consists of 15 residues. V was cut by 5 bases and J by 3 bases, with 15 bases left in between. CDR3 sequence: CASSGLDVYTDTQYF. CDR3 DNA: TGTGCCAGCAGTGGACTTGACGTGTATACAGATACGCAGTATTTT.

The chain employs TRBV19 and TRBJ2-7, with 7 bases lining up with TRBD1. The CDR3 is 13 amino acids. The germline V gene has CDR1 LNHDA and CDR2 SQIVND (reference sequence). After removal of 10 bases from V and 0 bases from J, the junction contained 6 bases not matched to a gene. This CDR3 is CATATGLSYEQYF. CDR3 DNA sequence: TGTGCCACCGCGACAGGGCTCTCCTACGAGCAGTACTTC.

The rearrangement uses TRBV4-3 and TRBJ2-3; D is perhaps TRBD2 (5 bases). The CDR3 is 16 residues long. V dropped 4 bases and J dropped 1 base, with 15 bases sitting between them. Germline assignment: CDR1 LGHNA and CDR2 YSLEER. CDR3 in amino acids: CASSLDSDLRTDTQYF. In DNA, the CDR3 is TGCGCCAGCAGCCTCGATAGCGACCTCCGCACAGATACGCAGTATTTT.

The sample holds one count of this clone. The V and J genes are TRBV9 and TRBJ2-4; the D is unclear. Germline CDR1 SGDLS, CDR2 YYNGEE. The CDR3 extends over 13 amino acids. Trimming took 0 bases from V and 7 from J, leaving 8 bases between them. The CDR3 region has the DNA TGTGCCAGCAGCGTAGATACCGGGAACATTCAGTACTTC. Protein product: CASSVDTGNIQYF.

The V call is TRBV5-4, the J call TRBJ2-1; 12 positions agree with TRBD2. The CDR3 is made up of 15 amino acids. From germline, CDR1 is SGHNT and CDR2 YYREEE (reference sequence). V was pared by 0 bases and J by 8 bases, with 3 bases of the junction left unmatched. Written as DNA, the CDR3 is TGTGCCAGCAGCTTGGGGCTAGCGGGAGGGGATGAGCAGTTCTTC. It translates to CASSLGLAGGDEQFF.

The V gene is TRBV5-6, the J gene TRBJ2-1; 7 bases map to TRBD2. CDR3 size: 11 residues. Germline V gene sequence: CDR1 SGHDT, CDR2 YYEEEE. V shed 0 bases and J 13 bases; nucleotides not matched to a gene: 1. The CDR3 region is CASSLGTRQFF. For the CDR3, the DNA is TGTGCCAGCAGCTTGGGGACTAGACAGTTCTTC. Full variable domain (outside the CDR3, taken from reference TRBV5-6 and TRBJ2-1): DAGVTQSPTHLIKTRGQQVTLRCSPKSGHDTVSWYQQALGQGPQFIFQYYEEEERQRGNFPDRFSGHQFPNYSSELNVNALLLGDSALYLCASSLGTRQFFGPGTRLTVL.

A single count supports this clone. The CDR3 bases are TGCGCCAGCAGCTTGGGTTCGGTCGGCTACTCCTACGAGCAGTACTTC. Translated: CASSLGSVGYSYEQYF. This rearrangement joins TRBV5-1 to TRBJ2-7; D is ambiguous. The CDR3 consists of 16 residues. Germline-derived CDR1 and CDR2 are SGHRS and YFSETQ. V lost 0 bases and J 0 bases, leaving 13 bases between the germline ends.

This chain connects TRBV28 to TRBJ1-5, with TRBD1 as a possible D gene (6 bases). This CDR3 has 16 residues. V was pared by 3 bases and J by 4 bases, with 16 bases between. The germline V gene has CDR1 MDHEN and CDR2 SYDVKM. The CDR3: CASSFRTEEPNQPQHF. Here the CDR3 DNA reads TGTGCCAGCAGTTTTCGGACAGAGGAACCGAATCAGCCCCAGCATTTT.

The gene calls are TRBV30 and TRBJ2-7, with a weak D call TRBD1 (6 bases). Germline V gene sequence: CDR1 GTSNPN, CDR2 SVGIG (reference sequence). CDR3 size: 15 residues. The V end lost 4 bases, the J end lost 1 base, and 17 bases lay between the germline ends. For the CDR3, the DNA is TGTGCCTGGATGGCCGCGACAGGATCATCCTACGAGCAGTACTTC. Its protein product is CAWMAATGSSYEQYF.

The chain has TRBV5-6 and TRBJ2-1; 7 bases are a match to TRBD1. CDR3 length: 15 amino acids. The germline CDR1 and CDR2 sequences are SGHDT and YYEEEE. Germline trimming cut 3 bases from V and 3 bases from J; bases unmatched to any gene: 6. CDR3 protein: CASSSEGGVYNEQFF. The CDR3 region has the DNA TGTGCCAGCAGCTCTGAAGGGGGCGTCTACAATGAGCAGTTCTTC.

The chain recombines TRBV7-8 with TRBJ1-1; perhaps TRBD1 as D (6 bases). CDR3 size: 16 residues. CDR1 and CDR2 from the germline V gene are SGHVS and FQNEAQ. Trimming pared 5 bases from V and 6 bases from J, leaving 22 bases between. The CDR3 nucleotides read TGTGCCAGCAGCGTTTACGGTACAGGGAGCGGCGCTGAAGCTTTCTTT. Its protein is CASSVYGTGSGAEAFF.

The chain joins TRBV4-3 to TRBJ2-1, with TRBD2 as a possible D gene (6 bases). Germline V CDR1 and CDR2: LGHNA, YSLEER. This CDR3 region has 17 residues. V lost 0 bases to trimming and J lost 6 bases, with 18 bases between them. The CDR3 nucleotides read TGCGCCAGCAGCCAAGACTTTCGGGGGAGGCAGCCCAATGAGCAGTTCTTC. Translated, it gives CASSQDFRGRQPNEQFF.

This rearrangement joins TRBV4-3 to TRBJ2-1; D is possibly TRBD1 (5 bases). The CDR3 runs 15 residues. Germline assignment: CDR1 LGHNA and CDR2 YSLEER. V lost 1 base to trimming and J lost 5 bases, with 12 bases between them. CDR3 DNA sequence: TGCGCCAGCAGCCAAGGGGTTGCCAGGGACAATGAGCAGTTCTTC. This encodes CASSQGVARDNEQFF.

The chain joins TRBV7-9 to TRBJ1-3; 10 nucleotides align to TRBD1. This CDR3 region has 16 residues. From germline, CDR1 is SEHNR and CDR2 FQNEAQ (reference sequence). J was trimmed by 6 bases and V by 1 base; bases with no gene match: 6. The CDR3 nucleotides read TGTGCCAGCAGCTTAGGGATCGGGACAGGGGAAAACACCATATATTTT. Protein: CASSLGIGTGENTIYF.

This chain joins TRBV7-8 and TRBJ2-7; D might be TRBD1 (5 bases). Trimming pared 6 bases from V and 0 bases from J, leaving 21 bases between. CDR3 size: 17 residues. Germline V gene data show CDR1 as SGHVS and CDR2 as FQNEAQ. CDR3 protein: CASRSADVPRASYEQYF. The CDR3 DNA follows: TGTGCCAGCAGATCTGCCGACGTCCCCAGGGCCTCCTACGAGCAGTACTTC. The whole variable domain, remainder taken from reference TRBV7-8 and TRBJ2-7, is GAGVSQSPRYKVAKRGQDVALRCDPISGHVSLFWYQQALGQGPEFLTYFQNEAQLDKSGLPSDRFFAERPEGSVSTLKIQRTQQEDSAVYLCASRSADVPRASYEQYFGPGTRLTVT.

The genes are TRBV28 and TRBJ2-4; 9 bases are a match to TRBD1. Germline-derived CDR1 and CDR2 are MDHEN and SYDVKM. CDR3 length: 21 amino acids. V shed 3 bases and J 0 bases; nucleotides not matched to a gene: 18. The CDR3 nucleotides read TGTGCCAGCAGTTTCCCAAAGACGGGACAGGGAGGTTTACTAGCCAAAAACATTCAGTACTTC. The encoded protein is CASSFPKTGQGGLLAKNIQYF.

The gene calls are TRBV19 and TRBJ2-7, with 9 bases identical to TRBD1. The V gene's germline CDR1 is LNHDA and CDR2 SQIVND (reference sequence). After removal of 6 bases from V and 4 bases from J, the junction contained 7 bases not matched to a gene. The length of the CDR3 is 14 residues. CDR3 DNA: TGTGCCAGTAGCCTTGGGACAGGGCCATACGAGCAGTACTTC. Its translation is CASSLGTGPYEQYF.

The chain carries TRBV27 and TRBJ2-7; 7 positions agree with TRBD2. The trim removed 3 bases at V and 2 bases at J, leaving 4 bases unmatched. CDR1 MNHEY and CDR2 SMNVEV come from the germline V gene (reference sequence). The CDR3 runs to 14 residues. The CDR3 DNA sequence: TGTGCCAGCAGTTTCGCGGGAGATACCTACGAGCAGTACTTC. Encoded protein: CASSFAGDTYEQYF.

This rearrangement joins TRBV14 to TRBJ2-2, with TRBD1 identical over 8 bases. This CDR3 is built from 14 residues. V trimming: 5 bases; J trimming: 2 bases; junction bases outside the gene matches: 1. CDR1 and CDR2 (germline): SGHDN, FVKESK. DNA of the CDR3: TGTGCCAGCAGCGGGACAGGAAACACCGGGGAGCTGTTTTTT. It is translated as CASSGTGNTGELFF.

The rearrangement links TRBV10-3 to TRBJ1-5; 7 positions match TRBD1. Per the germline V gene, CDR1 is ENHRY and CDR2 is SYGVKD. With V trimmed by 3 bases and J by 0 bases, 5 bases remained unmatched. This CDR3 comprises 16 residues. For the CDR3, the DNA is TGTGCCATCAGTGACTGGGGGGACAGTAGCAATCAGCCCCAGCATTTT. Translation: CAISDWGDSSNQPQHF.

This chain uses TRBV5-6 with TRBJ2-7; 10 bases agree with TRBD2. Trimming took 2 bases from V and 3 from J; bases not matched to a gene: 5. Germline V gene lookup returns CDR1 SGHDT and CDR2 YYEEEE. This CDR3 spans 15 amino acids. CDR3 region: CASSFSSGSFYEQYF. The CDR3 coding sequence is TGTGCCAGCAGCTTCTCTAGCGGGAGTTTCTACGAGCAGTACTTC.

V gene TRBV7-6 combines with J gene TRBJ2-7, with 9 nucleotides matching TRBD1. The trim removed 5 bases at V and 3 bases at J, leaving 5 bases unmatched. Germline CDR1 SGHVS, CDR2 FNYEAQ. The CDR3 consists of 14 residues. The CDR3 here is CASSRGTGNYEQYF. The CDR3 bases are TGTGCCAGCAGCCGCGGGACAGGGAACTACGAGCAGTACTTC.

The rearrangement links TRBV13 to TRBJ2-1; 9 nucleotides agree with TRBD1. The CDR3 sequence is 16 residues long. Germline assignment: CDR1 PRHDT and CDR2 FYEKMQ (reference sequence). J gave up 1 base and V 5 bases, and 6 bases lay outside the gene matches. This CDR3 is CASSQQGAGSYNEQFF. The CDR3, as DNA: TGTGCCAGCAGCCAACAGGGGGCGGGTTCCTACAATGAGCAGTTCTTC.

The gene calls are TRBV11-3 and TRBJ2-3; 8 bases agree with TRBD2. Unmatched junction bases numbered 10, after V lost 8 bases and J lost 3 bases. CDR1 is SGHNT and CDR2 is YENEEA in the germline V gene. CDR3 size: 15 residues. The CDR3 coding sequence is TGTGCCAGCGAGGAGCGGGAGATAGGTACAGATACGCAGTATTTT. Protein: CASEEREIGTDTQYF. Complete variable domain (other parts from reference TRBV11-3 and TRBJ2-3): EAGVVQSPRYKIIEKKQPVAFWCNPISGHNTLYWYLQNLGQGPELLIRYENEEAVDDSQLPKDRFSAERLKGVDSTLKIQPAELGDSAVYLCASEEREIGTDTQYFGPGTRLTVL.

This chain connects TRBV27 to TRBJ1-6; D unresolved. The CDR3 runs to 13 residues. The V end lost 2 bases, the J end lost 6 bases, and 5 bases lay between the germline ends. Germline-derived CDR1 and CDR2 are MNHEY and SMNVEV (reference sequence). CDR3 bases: TGTGCCAGCAGTTTAACAGCTAATTCACCCCTCCACTTT. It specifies CASSLTANSPLHF.